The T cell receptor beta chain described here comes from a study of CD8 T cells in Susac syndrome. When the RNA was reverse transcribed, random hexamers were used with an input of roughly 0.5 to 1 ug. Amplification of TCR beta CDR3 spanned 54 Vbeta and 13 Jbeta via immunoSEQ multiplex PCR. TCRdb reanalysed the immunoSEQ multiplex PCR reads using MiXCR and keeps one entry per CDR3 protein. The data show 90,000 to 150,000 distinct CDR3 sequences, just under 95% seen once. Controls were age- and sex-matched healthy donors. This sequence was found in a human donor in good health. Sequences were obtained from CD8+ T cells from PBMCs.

The CDR3 region is CASSSLGRNSYEQYF. The CDR3 DNA follows: TGTGCCAGCAGCTCCCTTGGGCGGAACTCCTACGAGCAGTACTTC. The chain couples TRBV13 to TRBJ2-7; D ambiguous. CDR1 PRHDT and CDR2 FYEKMQ come from the germline V gene (reference sequence). V was pared by 4 bases and J by 0 bases, with 13 bases between. The CDR3 covers 15 residues.